This T cell receptor (beta chain) was retrieved from a study of spatial heterogeneity in lung cancer. Study summary: Every unique TCR and UMI combination, on average, appeared more than ten times in raw reads.

Single TCR cDNA molecules each had their own unique molecular identifier. From the 5' RACE reads, TCRdb called clonotypes with MiXCR, one entry per CDR3 protein. The sample records around 10,000 distinct CDR3 sequences, 8.6% being singletons. Documented time point: sample taken at primary tumor resection. From tumor, nontumor lung or frozen PBMC, whole RNA was taken unsorted for sequencing. This clonotype occurred many times. With 3 bases removed from V and 4 bases from J, the gap between germline ends came to 17 bases. The CDR3 has 16 residues. The chain employs TRBV12-3 or TRBV12-4 and TRBJ2-3; D is undetermined. The sample was PBMCs, taken at surgery. The TCR comes from a male donor with early-stage non-small cell lung cancer. The CDR3 bases are TGTGCCAGCAGTTTCGGCCCGACCCCCGCCCCAGATACGCAGTATTTT. Translating gives CASSFGPTPAPDTQYF.